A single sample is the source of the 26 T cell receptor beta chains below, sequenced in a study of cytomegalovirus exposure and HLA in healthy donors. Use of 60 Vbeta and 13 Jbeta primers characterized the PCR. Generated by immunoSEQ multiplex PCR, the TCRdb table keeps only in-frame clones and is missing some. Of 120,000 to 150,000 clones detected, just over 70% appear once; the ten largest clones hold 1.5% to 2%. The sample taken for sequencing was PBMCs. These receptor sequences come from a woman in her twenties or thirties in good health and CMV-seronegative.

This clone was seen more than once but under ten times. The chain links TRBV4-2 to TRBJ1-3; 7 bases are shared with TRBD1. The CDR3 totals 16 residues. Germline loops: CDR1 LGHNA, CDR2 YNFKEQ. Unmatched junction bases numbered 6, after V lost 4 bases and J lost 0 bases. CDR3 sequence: CASSRNRGLSGNTIYF. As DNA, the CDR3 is TGTGCCAGCAGCCGTAACAGGGGACTCTCTGGAAACACCATATATTTT.

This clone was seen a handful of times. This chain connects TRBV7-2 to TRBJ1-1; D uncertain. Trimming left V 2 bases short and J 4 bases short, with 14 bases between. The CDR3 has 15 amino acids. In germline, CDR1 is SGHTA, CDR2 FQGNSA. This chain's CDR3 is CASSLSTERGTEAFF. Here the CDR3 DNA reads TGTGCCAGCAGCTTATCGACTGAGAGAGGCACTGAAGCTTTCTTT.

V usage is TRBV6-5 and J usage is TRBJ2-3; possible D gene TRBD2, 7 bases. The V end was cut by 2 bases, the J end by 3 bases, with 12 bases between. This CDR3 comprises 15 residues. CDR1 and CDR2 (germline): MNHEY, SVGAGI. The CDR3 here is CASSYRGATTDTQYF. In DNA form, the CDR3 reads TGTGCCAGCAGTTACCGGGGGGCGACAACAGATACGCAGTATTTT.

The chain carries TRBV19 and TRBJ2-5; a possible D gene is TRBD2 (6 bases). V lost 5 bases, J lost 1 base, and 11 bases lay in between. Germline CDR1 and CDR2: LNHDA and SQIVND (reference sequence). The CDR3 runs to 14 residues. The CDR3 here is CASSPRETQETQYF. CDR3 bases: TGTGCCAGTAGTCCCCGGGAGACCCAAGAGACCCAGTACTTC.

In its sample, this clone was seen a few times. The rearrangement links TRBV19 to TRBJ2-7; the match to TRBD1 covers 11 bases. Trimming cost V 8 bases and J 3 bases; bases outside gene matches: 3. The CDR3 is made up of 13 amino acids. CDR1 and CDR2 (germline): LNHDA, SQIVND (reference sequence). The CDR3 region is CASGTGGFYEQYF. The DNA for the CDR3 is TGTGCCAGTGGGACAGGGGGATTCTACGAGCAGTACTTC. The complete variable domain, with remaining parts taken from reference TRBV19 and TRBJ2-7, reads DGGITQSPKYLFRKEGQNVTLSCEQNLNHDAMYWYRQDPGQGLRLIYYSQIVNDFQKGDIAEGYSVSREKKESFPLTVTSAQKNPTAFYLCASGTGGFYEQYFGPGTRLTVT.

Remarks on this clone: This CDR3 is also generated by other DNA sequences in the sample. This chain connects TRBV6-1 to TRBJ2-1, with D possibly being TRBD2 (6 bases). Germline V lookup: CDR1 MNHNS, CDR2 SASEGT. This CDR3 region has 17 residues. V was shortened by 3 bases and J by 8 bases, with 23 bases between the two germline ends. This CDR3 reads CASSEGMGAGILYEQFF. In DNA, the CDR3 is TGTGCCAGCAGTGAGGGGATGGGAGCGGGCATCCTCTATGAGCAGTTCTTC.

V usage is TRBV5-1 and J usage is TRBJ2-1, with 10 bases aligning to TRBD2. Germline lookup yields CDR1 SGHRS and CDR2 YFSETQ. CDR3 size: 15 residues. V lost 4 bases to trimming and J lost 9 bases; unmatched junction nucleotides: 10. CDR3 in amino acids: CASSMIGTSDVEQFF. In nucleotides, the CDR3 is TGCGCCAGCAGCATGATAGGGACTAGCGATGTTGAGCAGTTCTTC.

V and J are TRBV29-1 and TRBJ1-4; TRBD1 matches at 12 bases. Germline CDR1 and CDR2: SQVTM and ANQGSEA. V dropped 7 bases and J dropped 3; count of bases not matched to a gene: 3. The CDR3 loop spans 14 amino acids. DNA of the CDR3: TGCAGCGGGGGACAGGGGGCCGCTAATGAAAAACTGTTTTTT. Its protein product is CSGGQGAANEKLFF.

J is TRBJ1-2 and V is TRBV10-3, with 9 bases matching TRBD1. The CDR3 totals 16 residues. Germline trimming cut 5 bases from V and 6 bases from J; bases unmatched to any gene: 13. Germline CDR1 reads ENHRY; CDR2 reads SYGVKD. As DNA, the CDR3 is TGTGCCATCAGTCGGAACTCCGGGACAGGGAGCCATGGCTACACCTTC. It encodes CAISRNSGTGSHGYTF.

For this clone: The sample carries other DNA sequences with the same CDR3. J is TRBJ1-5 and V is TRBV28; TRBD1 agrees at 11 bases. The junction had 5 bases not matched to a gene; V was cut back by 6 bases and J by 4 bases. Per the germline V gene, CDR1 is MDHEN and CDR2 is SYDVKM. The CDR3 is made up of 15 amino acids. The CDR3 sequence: CASSPGQGANQPQHF. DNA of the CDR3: TGTGCCAGCAGCCCTGGACAGGGGGCGAATCAGCCCCAGCATTTT.

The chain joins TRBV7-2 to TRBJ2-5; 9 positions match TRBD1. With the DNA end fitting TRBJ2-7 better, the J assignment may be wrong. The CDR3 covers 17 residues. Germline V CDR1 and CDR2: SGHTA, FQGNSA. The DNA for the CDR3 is TGTGCCAGCAGCTACAGGACCGGGACAGGGAGCTCCTACGAGCAGTACTTC. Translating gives CASSYRTGTGSSYEQYF.

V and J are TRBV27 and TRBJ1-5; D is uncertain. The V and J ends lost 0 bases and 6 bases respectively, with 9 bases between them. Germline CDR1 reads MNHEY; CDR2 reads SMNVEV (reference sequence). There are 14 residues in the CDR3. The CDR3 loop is CASSLSRGSQPQHF. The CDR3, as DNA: TGTGCCAGCAGTTTATCGCGAGGGAGTCAGCCCCAGCATTTT.

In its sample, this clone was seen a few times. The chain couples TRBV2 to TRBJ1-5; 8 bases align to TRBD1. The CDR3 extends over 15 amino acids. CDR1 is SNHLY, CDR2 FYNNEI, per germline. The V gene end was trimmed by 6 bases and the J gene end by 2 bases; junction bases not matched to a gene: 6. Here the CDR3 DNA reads TGTGCCAGCAGGAACGACAGGGGTGGCAATCAGCCCCAGCATTTT. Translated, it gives CASRNDRGGNQPQHF.

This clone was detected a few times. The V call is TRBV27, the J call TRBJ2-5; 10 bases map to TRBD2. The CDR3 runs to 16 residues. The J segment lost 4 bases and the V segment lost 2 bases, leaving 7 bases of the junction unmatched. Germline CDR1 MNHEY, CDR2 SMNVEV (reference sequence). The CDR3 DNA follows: TGTGCCAGCAGTTTACAAGCGGGGGGGCCCGGAGAGACCCAGTACTTC. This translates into CASSLQAGGPGETQYF.

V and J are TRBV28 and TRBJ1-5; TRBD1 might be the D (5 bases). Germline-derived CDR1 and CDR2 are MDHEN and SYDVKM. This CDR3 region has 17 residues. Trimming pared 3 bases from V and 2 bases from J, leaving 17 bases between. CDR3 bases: TGTGCCAGCAGTTTCTACAGAGGGGAGGTAGGCAATCAGCCCCAGCATTTT. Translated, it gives CASSFYRGEVGNQPQHF. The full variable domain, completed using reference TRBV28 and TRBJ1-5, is DVKVTQSSRYLVKRTGEKVFLECVQDMDHENMFWYRQDPGLGLRLIYFSYDVKMKEKGDIPEGYSVSREKKERFSLILESASTNQTSMYLCASSFYRGEVGNQPQHFGDGTRLSIL.

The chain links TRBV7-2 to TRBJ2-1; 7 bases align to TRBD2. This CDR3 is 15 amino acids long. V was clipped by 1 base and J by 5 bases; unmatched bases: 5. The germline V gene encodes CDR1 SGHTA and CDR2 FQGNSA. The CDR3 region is CASSLVAGANNEQFF. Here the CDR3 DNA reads TGTGCCAGCAGCTTAGTGGCGGGAGCCAACAATGAGCAGTTCTTC.

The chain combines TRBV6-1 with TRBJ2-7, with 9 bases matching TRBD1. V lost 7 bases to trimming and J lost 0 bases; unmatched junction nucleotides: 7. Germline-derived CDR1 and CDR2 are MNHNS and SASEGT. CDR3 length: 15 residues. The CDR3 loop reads CASTLGQGSSYEQYV. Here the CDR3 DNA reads TGTGCCAGCACCCTTGGACAGGGGAGCTCCTACGAGCAGTACGTC.

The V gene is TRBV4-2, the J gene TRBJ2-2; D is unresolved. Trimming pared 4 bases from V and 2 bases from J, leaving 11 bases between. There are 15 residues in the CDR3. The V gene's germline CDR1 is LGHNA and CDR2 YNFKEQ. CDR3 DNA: TGTGCCAGCAGCCTCACTCAAATAAACACCGGGGAGCTGTTTTTT. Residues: CASSLTQINTGELFF.

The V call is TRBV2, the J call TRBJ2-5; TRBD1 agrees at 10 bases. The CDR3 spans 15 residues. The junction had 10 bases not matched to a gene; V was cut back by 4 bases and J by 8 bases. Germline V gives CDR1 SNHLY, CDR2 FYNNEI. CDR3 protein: CASSAGQDRGRTQYF. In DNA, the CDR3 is TGTGCCAGCAGTGCTGGCCAGGACAGGGGGAGAACCCAGTACTTC.

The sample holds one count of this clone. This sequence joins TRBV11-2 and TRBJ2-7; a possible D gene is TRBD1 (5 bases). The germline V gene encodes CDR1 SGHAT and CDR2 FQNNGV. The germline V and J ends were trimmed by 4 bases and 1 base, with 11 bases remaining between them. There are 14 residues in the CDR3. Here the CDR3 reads CASSSQGLSYEQYV. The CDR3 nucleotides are TGTGCCAGCAGCTCCCAGGGTCTGTCCTACGAGCAGTACGTC.

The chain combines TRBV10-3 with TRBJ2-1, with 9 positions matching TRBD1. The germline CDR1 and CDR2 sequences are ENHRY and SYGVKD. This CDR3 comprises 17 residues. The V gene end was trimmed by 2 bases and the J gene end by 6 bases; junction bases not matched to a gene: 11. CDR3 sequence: CAISEPFRDRVSNEQFF. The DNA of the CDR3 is TGTGCCATCAGTGAGCCTTTCCGGGACAGGGTAAGCAATGAGCAGTTCTTC.

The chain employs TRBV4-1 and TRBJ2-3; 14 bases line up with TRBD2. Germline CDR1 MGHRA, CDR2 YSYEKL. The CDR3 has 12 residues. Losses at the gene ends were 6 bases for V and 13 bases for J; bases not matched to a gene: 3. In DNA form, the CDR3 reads TGCGCCAGCAGTCCGACTAGCGGGAGGGAGTATTTT. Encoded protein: CASSPTSGREYF.

In DNA form, the CDR3 reads TGTGCCAGCAGCGTCGCCCTAGGTGCCTCTGGAAACACCATATATTTT. Translated: CASSVALGASGNTIYF. V usage is TRBV5-5 and J usage is TRBJ1-3, with D uncertain. The germline V gene encodes CDR1 SGHKS and CDR2 YYEKEE (reference sequence). V was cut by 4 bases and J by 0 bases, with 14 bases left in between. The length of the CDR3 is 16 residues. Together with reference TRBV5-5 and TRBJ1-3, the CDR3 gives the full variable domain: DAGVTQSPTHLIKTRGQQVTLRCSPISGHKSVSWYQQVLGQGPQFIFQYYEKEERGRGNFPDRFSARQFPNYSSELNVNALLLGDSALYLCASSVALGASGNTIYFGEGSWLTVV.

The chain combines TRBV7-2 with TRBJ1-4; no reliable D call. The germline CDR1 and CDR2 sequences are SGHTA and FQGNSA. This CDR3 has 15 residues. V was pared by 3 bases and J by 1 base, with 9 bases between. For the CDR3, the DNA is TGTGCCAGCAGCTTCACGAGCGGAACTAATGAAAAACTGTTTTTT. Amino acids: CASSFTSGTNEKLFF.

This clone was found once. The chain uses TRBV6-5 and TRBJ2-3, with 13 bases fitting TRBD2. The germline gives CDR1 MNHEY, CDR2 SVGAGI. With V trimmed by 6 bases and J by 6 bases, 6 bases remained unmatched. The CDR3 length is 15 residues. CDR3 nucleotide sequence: TGTGCCAGCAGAACTTGGACTAGCGGGGGCGATACGCAGTATTTT. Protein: CASRTWTSGGDTQYF.

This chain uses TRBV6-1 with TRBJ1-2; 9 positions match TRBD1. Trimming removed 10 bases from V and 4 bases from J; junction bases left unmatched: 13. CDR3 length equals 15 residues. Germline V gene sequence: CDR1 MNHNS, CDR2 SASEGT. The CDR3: CAMRQGEGLGYGYTF. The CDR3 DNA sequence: TGTGCCATGCGACAGGGGGAAGGTCTGGGCTATGGCTACACCTTC.